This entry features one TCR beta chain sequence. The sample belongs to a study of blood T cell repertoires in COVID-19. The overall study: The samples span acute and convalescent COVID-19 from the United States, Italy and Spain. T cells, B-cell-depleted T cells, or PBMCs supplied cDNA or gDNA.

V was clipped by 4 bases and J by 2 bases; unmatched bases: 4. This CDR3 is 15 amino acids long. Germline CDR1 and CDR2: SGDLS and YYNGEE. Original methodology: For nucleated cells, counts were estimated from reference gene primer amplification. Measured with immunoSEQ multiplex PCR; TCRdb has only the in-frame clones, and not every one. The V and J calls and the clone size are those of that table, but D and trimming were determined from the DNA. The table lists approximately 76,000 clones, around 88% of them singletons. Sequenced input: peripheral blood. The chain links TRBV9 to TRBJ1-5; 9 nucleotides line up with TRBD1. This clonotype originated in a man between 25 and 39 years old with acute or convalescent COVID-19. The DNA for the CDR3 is TGTGCCAGCAGCAGGGGACAGGGCGGCAATCAGCCCCAGCATTTT. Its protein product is CASSRGQGGNQPQHF.